Only one count was recorded for the clone carrying this T cell receptor beta chain. Its target is not known. V shed 6 bases and J 0 bases; nucleotides not matched to a gene: 11. The CDR3 is made up of 16 amino acids. Germline V gene lookup returns CDR1 MGHRA and CDR2 YSYEKL. This sample stems from a study of graft-versus-host responses after intestinal transplantation. Study-wide background: Isolated intestinal, liver-intestinal, or multivisceral transplants had been given to the recipients. Every one of the recipients received anti-thymocyte globulin induction and afterwards took tacrolimus and steroids for three to four years. Study results and caveats: Circulating GvH clone levels at their peak were associated with HvG declines (early post-transplant).

Some clones are missing from TCRdb's copy, which holds only in-frame ones; the method was immunoSEQ multiplex PCR. The table has some 140,000 clones, 85% to 95% seen once. Sample: unstimulated CD4+ T cells sorted from spleen or lymph node cells, taken before intestinal transplant. This TCR came from a human donor who received an intestinal transplant. This rearrangement joins TRBV4-1 to TRBJ2-7; 7 positions agree with TRBD1. The DNA of the CDR3 is TGCGCCAGCAGTCTCAATACGGGACAGTACTCCTACGAGCAGTACTTC. This translates into CASSLNTGQYSYEQYF.